This T cell receptor beta chain was sequenced during a study of blood T cells in healthy people across ages. The overall study: About one barcoded TCR beta cDNA was captured per two T cells.

Each individual donor underwent a draw of around 9.8 milliliters of peripheral blood. A minimum of 7 million PBMCs was isolated per sample. CDR3 length: 16 amino acids. The germline gives CDR1 SGDLS, CDR2 YYNGEE. In its sample, this clonotype was seen a few times. One end of the junction fails to match germline, which may point to a read error. With a J-beta primer mix and a sample-barcoded 5' primer, a second PCR ran roughly 6 to 11 cycles. MiXCR was run by TCRdb on the 5' RACE reads, yielding one entry per CDR3 protein. Found here are 630,000 or so distinct CDR3 sequences, about 30% of them singletons; the top ten hold approximately 14%.

This receptor was taken from a woman older than 75 in good health. Sequenced sample: blood. The chain links TRBV9 to TRBJ2-1; 14 positions agree with TRBD2. CDR3 sequence reads: CAGSVGLAGGWNEQFF. CDR3 nucleotides: TGTGCCGGCAGCGTCGGACTAGCGGGGGGCTGGAATGAGCAGTTCTTC.